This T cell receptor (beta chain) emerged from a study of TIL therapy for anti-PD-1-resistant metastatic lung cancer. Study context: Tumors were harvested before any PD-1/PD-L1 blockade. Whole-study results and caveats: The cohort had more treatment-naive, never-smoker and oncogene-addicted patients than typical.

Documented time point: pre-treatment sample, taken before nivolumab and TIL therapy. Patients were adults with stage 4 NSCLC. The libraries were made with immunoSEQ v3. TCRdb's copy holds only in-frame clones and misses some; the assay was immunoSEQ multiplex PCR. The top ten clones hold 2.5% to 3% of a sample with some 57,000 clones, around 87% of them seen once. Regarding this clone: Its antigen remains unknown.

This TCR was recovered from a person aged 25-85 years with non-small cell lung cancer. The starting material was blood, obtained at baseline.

The CDR3 DNA follows: TGCGCCAGCAGCGCCAGGGGGCAGTCTTACGAGCAGTACTTC. Translating gives CASSARGQSYEQYF. The V gene is TRBV5-1, the J gene TRBJ2-7, with 8 bases identical to TRBD1. CDR3 size: 14 residues. The germline CDR1 and CDR2 sequences are SGHRS and YFSETQ. The ends lost 4 bases at V and 4 bases at J; junction bases unmatched: 7. The variable domain in full, completed from reference TRBV5-1 and TRBJ2-7, reads KAGVTQTPRYLIKTRGQQVTLSCSPISGHRSVSWYQQTPGQGLQFLFEYFSETQRNKGNFPGRFSGRQFSNSRSEMNVSTLELGDSALYLCASSARGQSYEQYFGPGTRLTVT.